This T cell receptor (beta chain) originates from a study of beta chain features in type 1 diabetes. The CDR3 spans 15 residues. Germline V CDR1 and CDR2: SGHNT, YYREEE (reference sequence). The ends were cut back, 1 base at V and 9 bases at J, with 14 bases in the middle. The isolated RNA, all of it, was reverse transcribed, so expressed TCRB transcripts were what got sequenced. Measured with immunoSEQ multiplex PCR; TCRdb has only the in-frame clones, and not every one. The sample has 450,000 or so clones; 11% are singletons. The sequence was collected from a woman between 18 and 29 years old in good health. The rearrangement joins TRBV5-4 to TRBJ1-6; D not resolved. What was sequenced was naive CD4+ T cells from blood. The CDR3 sequence: CASSLKGSLGSPLHF. In DNA, the CDR3 is TGTGCCAGCAGCTTGAAAGGGAGCTTAGGTTCACCCCTCCACTTT.